The 11 T cell receptor beta chains presented below share a single source sample, sequenced in a study of OX40 agonist ivuxolimab in advanced cancers. Profiled with immunoSEQ multiplex PCR; TCRdb holds only in-frame clones, not every one. The sample holds tens of thousands of clones; about 88% are singletons and the top ten take roughly 6.9%. This specimen consisted of CD4+ or CD8+ T cells sorted from blood, obtained in a trial of the OX40 agonist ivuxolimab. Receptor source: an adult with an advanced solid tumor such as melanoma, head and neck, liver or kidney cancer.

CDR3 sequence (DNA): TGTGCCAGCTCACCTGCCCTCGGCGGGACAGGGAGATCAGATACGCAGTATTTT. Translated: CASSPALGGTGRSDTQYF. The genes are TRBV18 and TRBJ2-3; 9 nucleotides agree with TRBD1. Germline loops: CDR1 KGHSH, CDR2 LQKENI. CDR3 length: 18 residues. V trimming: 3 bases; J trimming: 4 bases; junction bases outside the gene matches: 14. The variable domain in full, with the rest retrieved from reference TRBV18 and TRBJ2-3, is NAGVMQNPRHLVRRRGQEARLRCSPMKGHSHVYWYRQLPEEGLKFMVYLQKENIIDESGMPKERFSAEFPKEGPSILRIQQVVRGDSAAYFCASSPALGGTGRSDTQYFGPGTRLTVL.

The V call is TRBV19, the J call TRBJ2-1; the D is unclear. The CDR3 sequence is 13 residues long. V lost 7 bases and J lost 8, with 15 bases in between. CDR1 and CDR2 (germline): LNHDA, SQIVND (reference sequence). CDR3 bases: TGTGCCAGTATGGTGGTCGGAACCGATGAGCAGTTCTTC. The encoded protein is CASMVVGTDEQFF.

This rearrangement joins TRBV25-1 to TRBJ1-6; a weak D match, TRBD1 (6 bases). V gave up 3 bases and J gave up 5 bases, with 11 bases separating them. The CDR3 runs 15 residues. Per germline, CDR1 MGHDK and CDR2 SYGVNS. CDR3 DNA: TGTGCCAGCAGTGAGCAGGGGTTCCATAATTCACCCCTCCACTTT. Amino acids: CASSEQGFHNSPLHF.

The chain couples TRBV9 to TRBJ1-1; 10 nucleotides line up with TRBD1. Germline CDR1 is SGDLS and CDR2 is YYNGEE. Unmatched junction bases numbered 7, after V lost 1 base and J lost 4 bases. The CDR3 has 16 amino acids. CDR3 in amino acids: CASSVLTGTGVTEAFF. CDR3 coding DNA: TGTGCCAGCAGCGTACTTACCGGGACAGGGGTCACTGAAGCTTTCTTT. The complete variable domain, with remaining parts taken from reference TRBV9 and TRBJ1-1, reads DSGVTQTPKHLITATGQRVTLRCSPRSGDLSVYWYQQSLDQGLQFLIQYYNGEERAKGNILERFSAQQFPDLHSELNLSSLELGDSALYFCASSVLTGTGVTEAFFGQGTRLTVV.

This clone is a singleton in its sample. The chain recombines TRBV20-1 with TRBJ2-7; D may be TRBD2 (6 bases). This CDR3 has 11 residues. The germline V gene has CDR1 DFQATT and CDR2 SNEGSKA (reference sequence). Trimming took off 1 base at V and 13 bases at J, with 14 bases between the two ends. The CDR3 sequence is CSARGGTLSYF. The CDR3 nucleotides read TGCAGTGCTAGAGGCGGGACCCTGTCATACTTC.

The chain has TRBV6-5 and TRBJ2-3; 10 bases agree with TRBD1. Germline lookup yields CDR1 MNHEY and CDR2 SVGAGI. This CDR3 region has 16 residues. Germline trimming cut 0 bases from V and 5 bases from J; bases unmatched to any gene: 5. In DNA, the CDR3 is TGTGCCAGCAGTTACTCTGGACAGGGGGTGAAAGATACGCAGTATTTT. This sequence encodes CASSYSGQGVKDTQYF.

V gene TRBV7-9 combines with J gene TRBJ2-3; D ambiguous. The CDR3 loop spans 14 amino acids. The germline V and J ends were trimmed by 3 bases and 3 bases, with 10 bases remaining between them. Germline CDR1 reads SEHNR; CDR2 reads FQNEAQ (reference sequence). CDR3 in amino acids: CASSFEVRTDTQYF. In nucleotides, the CDR3 is TGTGCCAGCAGCTTCGAGGTCCGGACAGATACGCAGTATTTT.

This clone occurred once. V and J are TRBV7-9 and TRBJ2-1; TRBD2 matches 13 bases. The trim removed 1 base at V and 3 bases at J, leaving 3 bases unmatched. Germline V CDR1 and CDR2: SEHNR, FQNEAQ (reference sequence). The CDR3 length is 17 residues. CDR3 sequence (DNA): TGTGCCAGCAGCTTAGGGGGACTAGCGGGAATCTACAATGAGCAGTTCTTC. Protein product: CASSLGGLAGIYNEQFF.

The chain combines TRBV9 with TRBJ2-3, with TRBD2 as a possible D gene (5 bases). This CDR3 is built from 17 residues. The germline CDR1 and CDR2 sequences are SGDLS and YYNGEE. Trimming left V 0 bases short and J 4 bases short, with 18 bases between. CDR3 loop: CASSVGGLALSADTQYF. The CDR3 nucleotides read TGTGCCAGCAGCGTAGGAGGCCTAGCTCTTTCGGCAGATACGCAGTATTTT.

The chain recombines TRBV10-3 with TRBJ2-2; possibly TRBD2 for D (5 bases). V lost 4 bases and J 0 bases, leaving 6 bases between the germline ends. In germline, CDR1 is ENHRY, CDR2 SYGVKD. CDR3 size: 14 residues. The CDR3 loop reads CAISVSANTGELFF. CDR3 sequence (DNA): TGTGCCATCAGTGTTAGCGCGAACACCGGGGAGCTGTTTTTT.

For the CDR3, the DNA is TGTGCCAGTTCCACCGGGGCGGCGGCGGGCGAGCAGTACTTC. It codes for CASSTGAAAGEQYF. This chain connects TRBV19 to TRBJ2-7; D could derive from TRBD1 or TRBD2 (5 bases each). CDR3 length: 14 residues. The ends were cut back, 8 bases at V and 6 bases at J, with 20 bases in the middle. The germline gives CDR1 LNHDA, CDR2 SQIVND (reference sequence).